Detailed here is one T cell receptor beta chain. The antigen remains undetermined. Within the sample, other DNA sequences also encode this same CDR3. The CDR3 covers 15 residues. The V gene lost 0 bases and the J gene lost 4 bases, with 10 bases spanning the gap. CDR1 and CDR2 (germline): SGHTA, FQGNSA. The sample comes from a study of PD-1 blockade in classical Hodgkin lymphoma. The study's findings and limits: The origin of the repertoire differences remains undefined, with disease activity or prior therapy as possible causes. The study found complete responders had baseline diversity similar to newly diagnosed patients. Relative to healthy donors, newly diagnosed patients reportedly had lower baseline TCR diversity, which was reported as lower still in relapsed/refractory patients.

Noted time point: cycle 4 day 1 (C4D1), after 6 weeks of nivolumab. Relapses following autologous stem cell transplantation were seen in all patients, with brentuximab vedotin exposure varying. The method was immunoSEQ multiplex PCR; TCRdb's version includes in-frame clones alone and lacks a portion of them. This sample has some 48,000 clones, with about 80% found just once. The chain has TRBV7-2 and TRBJ1-5; no clear D. The sequence was obtained from a human donor with classical Hodgkin lymphoma. The sequencing used peripheral blood mononuclear cells (PBMCs), collected before the fourth cycle of nivolumab. CDR3 sequence reads: CASSLASQNNQPQHF. In DNA, the CDR3 is TGTGCCAGCAGCTTAGCTTCACAGAATAATCAGCCCCAGCATTTT.